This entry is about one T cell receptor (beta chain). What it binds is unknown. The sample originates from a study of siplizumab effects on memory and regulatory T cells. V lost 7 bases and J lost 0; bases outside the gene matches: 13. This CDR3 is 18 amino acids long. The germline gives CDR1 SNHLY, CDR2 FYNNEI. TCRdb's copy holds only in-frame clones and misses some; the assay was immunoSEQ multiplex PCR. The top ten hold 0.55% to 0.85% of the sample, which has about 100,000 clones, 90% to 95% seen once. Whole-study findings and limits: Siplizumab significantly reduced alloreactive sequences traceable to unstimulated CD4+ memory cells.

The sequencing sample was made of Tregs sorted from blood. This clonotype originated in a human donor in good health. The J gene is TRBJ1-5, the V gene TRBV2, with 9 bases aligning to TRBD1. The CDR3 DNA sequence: TGTGCCAGCAAATTGGACAGGGGACTCGTTAATAGCAATCAGCCCCAGCATTTT. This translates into CASKLDRGLVNSNQPQHF.